The present T cell receptor (beta chain) was sequenced within a study of blood T cells in healthy people across ages. Combining a sample-barcoded 5' primer with a J-beta primer mix, a second PCR ran for about 7 to 11 cycles. MiXCR, applied by TCRdb to the 5' RACE reads, yields one record per CDR3 protein. The sample carries some 670,000 distinct CDR3 sequences, 45% to 60% recorded once. Looked up from germline, CDR1 is DFQATT and CDR2 is SNEGSKA (reference sequence). This CDR3 is 13 amino acids long. A minimum of 6 million PBMCs was isolated per sample. For this clonotype: Sequence at one end of the junction differs from germline and may be a read error.

The chain carries TRBV20-1 and TRBJ2-1, with 9 bases fitting TRBD2. The sequencing sample was made of blood. This TCR came from an elderly woman in good health. In nucleotides, the CDR3 is TGCAGTGCGCCGACTAGCGGTTCCAATGGGCAGTTCTTC. This sequence encodes CSAPTSGSNGQFF.